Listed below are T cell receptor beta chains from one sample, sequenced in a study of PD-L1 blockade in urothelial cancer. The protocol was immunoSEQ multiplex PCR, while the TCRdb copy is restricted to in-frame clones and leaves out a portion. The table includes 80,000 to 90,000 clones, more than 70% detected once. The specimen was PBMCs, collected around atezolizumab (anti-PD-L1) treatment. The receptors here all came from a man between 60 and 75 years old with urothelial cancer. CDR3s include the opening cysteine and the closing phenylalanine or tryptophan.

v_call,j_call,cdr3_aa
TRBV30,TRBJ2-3,CAWLRGTGSTDTQYF
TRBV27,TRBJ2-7,CASSGSGYEQYF
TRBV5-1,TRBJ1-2,CASSSDSLYGYTF
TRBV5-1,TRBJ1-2,CASRPGFQRNYGYTF
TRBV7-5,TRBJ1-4,CARTPTGKSEKLFF
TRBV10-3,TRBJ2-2,CAIRIHGFGELFF
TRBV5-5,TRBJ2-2,CASSLDVGGISGELFF
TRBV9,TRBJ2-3,CASSPRTSGHTDTQYF
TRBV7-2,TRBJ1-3,CASSLVGSSGNTIYF
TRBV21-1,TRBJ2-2,CASSTGTGENTGELFF
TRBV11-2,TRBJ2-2,CASRPALAGAGELFF
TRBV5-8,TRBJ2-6,CASSPQARYSGANVLTF
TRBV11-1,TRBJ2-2,CASSQDRGTGELFF
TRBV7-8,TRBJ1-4,CASRLTGGYEKLFF
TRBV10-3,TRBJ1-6,CAIRQGSNSPLHF
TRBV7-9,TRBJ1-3,CASSPGQGALSGNTIYF
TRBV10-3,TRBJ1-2,CAISERQGPLGGYTF
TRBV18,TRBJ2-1,CASSPGLAGSREFF
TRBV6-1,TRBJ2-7,CASNSLGIYEQYF
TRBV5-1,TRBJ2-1,CASSRWTSGRPGEQFF
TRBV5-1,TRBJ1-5,CASSPSTGRPQHF
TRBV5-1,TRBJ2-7,CASGVTGGGEQYF
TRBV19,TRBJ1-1,CASSIAQRVTEAFF
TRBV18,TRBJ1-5,CASSPGLSNQPQHF
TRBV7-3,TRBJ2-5,CASSPSGGASKETQYF
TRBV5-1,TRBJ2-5,CASSLEFRETQYF
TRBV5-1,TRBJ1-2,CASSIGQGKGYTF
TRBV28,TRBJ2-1,CASSLSISGTYNEQFF
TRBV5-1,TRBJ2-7,CASSTGLAYEQYF
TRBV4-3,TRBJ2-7,CASSQDPGRDKYF
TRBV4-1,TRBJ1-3,CASSQLQGAPRGNTIYF
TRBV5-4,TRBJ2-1,CASSYGREGRDNEQFF
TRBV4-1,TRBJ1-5,CASSQEGGAFGDQPQHF
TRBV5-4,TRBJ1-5,CASSLPGQPQHF
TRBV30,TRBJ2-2,CAWSLDRGLPGELFF
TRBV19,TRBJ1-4,CASSRQGYEKLFF
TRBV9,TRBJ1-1,CASSPQTGLFAFF
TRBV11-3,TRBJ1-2,CASSLVAGYGNYGYTF
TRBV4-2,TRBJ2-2,CASSSAGGPIGELFF
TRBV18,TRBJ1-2,CASSPPPEGSYGYTF
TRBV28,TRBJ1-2,CASSLTNEGYTF
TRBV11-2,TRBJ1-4,CASSFRGRDLENEKLFF
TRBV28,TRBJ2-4,CASRGGDERNIQYF
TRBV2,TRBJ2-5,CASRGLAGYQETQYF
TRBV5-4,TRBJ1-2,CASTVGDRVRYTF
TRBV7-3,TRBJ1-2,CASSFGANYGYTF
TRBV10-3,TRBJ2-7,CAISDPDKLYEQYF
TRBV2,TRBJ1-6,CASRMRGALHF
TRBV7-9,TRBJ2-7,CASSRSYYEQYF
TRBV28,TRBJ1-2,CASSLRGRGNYGYTF
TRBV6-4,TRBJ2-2,CASRPGQNTGELFF
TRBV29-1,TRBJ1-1,CSVEDQYTEAFF